Described below is a single T cell receptor beta chain sequence and its context. Its antigen specificity is not known. No clone much larger than this one lies a single base away; base qualities are absent. These data come from a study of blood T cell repertoires in COVID-19 (dated by TCRdb to 2020 to 2021). Background for the entire study: Samples from collaborators originated in the United States, Italy and Spain and spanned both the acute and convalescent phases of COVID-19. HLA class I and class II types, where available, came from metadata supplied by the sample provider rather than from assay-based typing. The material from the prospective study consisted of cDNA or gDNA derived from T cells, B-cell-depleted T cells, or PBMCs. A freely available public database, intended as a resource for researchers studying the immune response to SARS-CoV-2, is where the repertoires were released. The dataset comprised deeply sampled blood TCRbeta repertoires from subjects exposed to, actively infected with, or recovered from COVID-19. Nearly every sample came with metadata listing a de-identified subject ID, COVID-19 status, age in years and sex. Samples were obtained from the ongoing ImmuneRACE study (first 160 participants) and from over a thousand subjects provided by 6 global collaborators. Results the study describes overall, beyond this receptor: How much clinical and demographic metadata was included differed by source and by participant, and the metadata was provided uncurated.

From its cysteine to its phenylalanine, the CDR3 spans 12 amino acids. Only CDR3 DNA is held: 36 bases, read in frame from base 1. The trim is 2 bases for V and 14 bases for J, with a gap of 15 bases between the germline ends. According to the germline V gene, CDR1 reads MGHRA and CDR2 reads YSYEKL. The immunoSEQ Assay, a bias-controlled multiplex PCR, was used to amplify TCRbeta CDR3 regions from genomic DNA. The study's own analysis went as follows. The number of nucleated cells in each sample was estimated from the amplification of reference gene primers within the assay. To quantify the absolute abundance of each unique TCRbeta CDR3 rearrangement, sequence reads were collapsed and filtered. Productive Simpson clonality was computed per sample as the square root of Simpson's diversity index over productive rearrangements. What TCRdb holds here is the immuneACCESS table cut down to in-frame rearrangements. Part of the clones is not present; checked against another copy, under half of the missing clones reflect an unresolved V gene, and the others are unexplained. D and trimming come from the DNA, and the V and J calls and clone size come from that table. Present in this sample are approximately 180,000 clones, over 70% of which were seen just once. The top ten clonotypes cover roughly 7.2% of the sample.

In Seattle, one collaborating source enrolled patients while the infection was active and tracked those patients longitudinally over the course of disease. Each collaborating institution followed its own protocols to collect whole blood in K2EDTA tubes. For TCRbeta analysis, collaborators shipped samples in one of three forms: frozen whole blood, isolated PBMCs, or DNA extracted from either of those sample types. The chain was built from TRBV4-1 and TRBJ1-2, with the D gene uncertain. The sequence came from a woman aged 40 to 50 with COVID-19, enrolled during active disease. Sequencing input: peripheral blood. The CDR3 region has the sequence CASSQPERALTF. The DNA is as follows: TGCGCCAGCAGCCAACCTGAGAGGGCCTTAACCTTC.